One and the same sample provided the 27 T cell receptor beta chains below, sequenced in a study of blood T cell repertoires in COVID-19. Profiled with immunoSEQ multiplex PCR; TCRdb holds only in-frame clones, not every one. Among around 86,000 clones listed, approximately 85% were seen once. Sequencing was performed on peripheral blood. These receptors came from a human donor in a cohort sampled during active COVID-19.

The J gene is TRBJ2-3, the V gene TRBV3-1 (or the pseudogene TRBV3-2); D gene ambiguous. Germline values: CDR1 LGHDT, CDR2 YNNKEL (reference sequence). Between the trimmed V and J ends, which lost 6 bases and 4 bases, there was a span of 5 bases. The CDR3 extends over 11 amino acids. The CDR3 DNA sequence: TGTGCCAGCAGGCAGGCAGATACGCAGTATTTT. Encoded protein: CASRQADTQYF.

The rearrangement uses TRBV4-2 and TRBJ2-4, with TRBD2 as a possible D gene (6 bases). CDR3 length: 16 amino acids. Germline V gives CDR1 LGHNA, CDR2 YNFKEQ. The V end was cut by 0 bases, the J end by 1 base, with 10 bases between. The CDR3 nucleotides are TGTGCCAGCAGCCAAGAACCAGGGAGGGCCAAAAACATTCAGTACTTC. Protein: CASSQEPGRAKNIQYF.

J is TRBJ2-1 and V is TRBV24-1; the match to TRBD1 covers 8 bases. This CDR3 has 16 residues. Germline V gene lookup returns CDR1 KGHDR and CDR2 SFDVKD. The V and J ends lost 4 bases and 2 bases, in that order; junction bases with no gene match: 6. The CDR3 region is CATSERTGRAYNEQFF. CDR3 coding DNA: TGTGCCACCAGTGAGCGGACAGGGCGGGCCTACAATGAGCAGTTCTTC.

This chain uses TRBV5-1 with TRBJ1-1; no clear D. Germline-derived CDR1 and CDR2 are SGHRS and YFSETQ. V dropped 0 bases and J dropped 4 bases, with 13 bases sitting between them. The CDR3 has 15 amino acids. The CDR3 DNA reads as TGCGCCAGCAGCTTGGGCACCCATGGGAGCACTGAAGCTTTCTTT. It yields the protein CASSLGTHGSTEAFF.

The CDR3 nucleotides read TGTGCCAGCAGCCCGTCCTGGACAGGGGCCCTCTATGGCTACACCTTC. Amino acids: CASSPSWTGALYGYTF. V and J are TRBV7-2 and TRBJ1-2; TRBD1 agrees at 9 bases. There are 16 residues in the CDR3. Per germline, CDR1 SGHTA and CDR2 FQGNSA. The V gene end was trimmed by 5 bases and the J gene end by 4 bases; junction bases not matched to a gene: 11. Full variable domain (remainder filled in from reference TRBV7-2 and TRBJ1-2): GAGVSQSPSNKVTEKGKDVELRCDPISGHTALYWYRQSLGQGLEFLIYFQGNSAPDKSGLPSDRFSAERTGGSVSTLTIQRTQQEDSAVYLCASSPSWTGALYGYTFGSGTRLTVV.

The rearrangement uses TRBV6-5 and TRBJ2-7, with 7 nucleotides matching TRBD2. Germline CDR1 and CDR2: MNHEY and SVGAGI. Losses at the gene ends were 1 base for V and 1 base for J; bases not matched to a gene: 4. The CDR3 is 15 amino acids. The CDR3 protein is CASSYWASGSYEQYF. As DNA, the CDR3 is TGTGCCAGCAGTTACTGGGCTAGCGGATCCTACGAGCAGTACTTC.

The chain links TRBV5-1 to TRBJ1-1; no reliable D call. This CDR3 contains 13 residues. The germline CDR1 and CDR2 sequences are SGHRS and YFSETQ. The V end was cut by 0 bases, the J end by 6 bases, with 9 bases between. Here the CDR3 DNA reads TGCGCCAGCAGCTTGGGGTCAGGCTCTGAAGCTTTCTTT. It is translated as CASSLGSGSEAFF.

This clone was observed a single time. V usage is TRBV28 and J usage is TRBJ1-1, with 8 bases aligning to TRBD1. CDR3 length: 15 residues. The junction had 7 bases not matched to a gene; V was cut back by 3 bases and J by 4 bases. The germline V gene encodes CDR1 MDHEN and CDR2 SYDVKM. This chain's CDR3 is CASSFGQGYGTEAFF. The CDR3 coding sequence is TGTGCCAGCAGTTTCGGACAGGGATACGGCACTGAAGCTTTCTTT.

The table lists this clone with a count of one. The rearrangement joins TRBV5-4 to TRBJ2-3, with TRBD2 matching 10 bases. The length of the CDR3 is 18 residues. The germline V gene encodes CDR1 SGHNT and CDR2 YYREEE (reference sequence). Trimming took 0 bases from V and 5 from J; bases not matched to a gene: 12. The CDR3 sequence is CASSLEVVAGGEQDTQYF. The CDR3 coding sequence is TGTGCCAGCAGCTTGGAGGTGGTAGCGGGAGGTGAACAAGATACGCAGTATTTT.

The chain combines TRBV27 with TRBJ2-7; 7 bases fit TRBD1. The CDR3 spans 14 residues. The junction had 4 bases not matched to a gene; V was cut back by 5 bases and J by 0 bases. Germline CDR1 is MNHEY and CDR2 is SMNVEV (reference sequence). The CDR3 loop reads CASSPGTVSYEQYF. The DNA of the CDR3 is TGTGCCAGCAGTCCTGGGACAGTCTCCTACGAGCAGTACTTC.

This chain uses TRBV28 with TRBJ2-7; TRBD1 matches at 10 bases. The CDR3 is 13 residues long. Germline values: CDR1 MDHEN, CDR2 SYDVKM. V shed 6 bases and J 5 bases; nucleotides not matched to a gene: 4. The CDR3 protein is CASRRTGGHEQYF. The CDR3 DNA follows: TGTGCCAGCAGGAGGACAGGGGGGCACGAGCAGTACTTC.

As to this clone: The same CDR3 arises from other DNA sequences in this sample as well. The chain combines TRBV2 with TRBJ2-1, with 9 bases lining up with TRBD2. The CDR3 has 15 residues. Trimming removed 7 bases from V and 5 bases from J; junction bases left unmatched: 9. Germline V lookup: CDR1 SNHLY, CDR2 FYNNEI. DNA of the CDR3: TGTGCCAGCAATGGGGGTAGCGGGGGCAACAATGAGCAGTTCTTC. This gives the protein CASNGGSGGNNEQFF.

This chain uses TRBV6-2 or TRBV6-3 with TRBJ1-5, with 7 bases matching TRBD1. With V trimmed by 4 bases and J by 4 bases, 4 bases remained unmatched. Per the germline V gene, CDR1 is MNHEY and CDR2 is SVGEGT. This CDR3 is built from 14 residues. This CDR3 reads CASSSTGVNQPQHF. CDR3 nucleotide sequence: TGTGCCAGCAGTTCTACAGGGGTAAATCAGCCCCAGCATTTT.

The V and J genes are TRBV7-2 and TRBJ2-5, with 10 bases lining up with TRBD2. The CDR3 covers 14 residues. The germline gives CDR1 SGHTA, CDR2 FQGNSA. Trimming cost V 5 bases and J 4 bases; bases outside gene matches: 4. The CDR3 sequence is CASSIGLAVETQYF. The DNA of the CDR3 is TGTGCCAGCAGCATCGGACTAGCGGTAGAGACCCAGTACTTC.

The chain carries TRBV30 and TRBJ2-3, with D possibly TRBD2 on 6 matching bases. Germline CDR1 GTSNPN, CDR2 SVGIG (reference sequence). The CDR3 has 13 residues. Trimming stripped 1 base from V and 8 bases from J, with 13 bases between. The CDR3 loop is CAWSATSSGTQYF. CDR3 coding DNA: TGTGCCTGGAGTGCGACTAGTTCGGGTACGCAGTATTTT.

J is TRBJ2-7 and V is TRBV7-9; 8 nucleotides agree with TRBD1. Germline V gene data show CDR1 as SEHNR and CDR2 as FQNEAQ (reference sequence). This CDR3 spans 14 amino acids. V shed 2 bases, J shed 5 bases, and the junction held 5 bases outside the gene matches. CDR3: CASSLQHRGNEQYF. The CDR3 coding sequence is TGTGCCAGCAGCTTACAGCACAGGGGGAACGAGCAGTACTTC.

This rearrangement joins TRBV7-2 to TRBJ1-5; no clear D. Trimming removed 3 bases at V and 7 bases at J, with 10 bases between. The CDR3 spans 13 residues. Germline loops: CDR1 SGHTA, CDR2 FQGNSA. For the CDR3, the DNA is TGTGCCAGCAGCTTGTGGGGAGGACAGCCCCAGCATTTT. This translates into CASSLWGGQPQHF.

This chain links TRBV3-1 (or the pseudogene TRBV3-2) with TRBJ2-3, with D perhaps matching TRBD1 (7 bases). CDR3 length: 15 amino acids. Trimming shortened V by 0 bases and J by 3 bases, and 10 bases separated the two germline ends. Germline V lookup: CDR1 LGHDT, CDR2 YNNKEL (reference sequence). CDR3: CASSQETGRTDTQYF. DNA for the CDR3: TGTGCCAGCAGCCAAGAGACAGGGAGGACAGATACGCAGTATTTT.

This clone was seen just once. This sequence joins TRBV30 and TRBJ1-2; the match to TRBD1 covers 10 bases. CDR3 length: 16 residues. Germline CDR1 GTSNPN, CDR2 SVGIG (reference sequence). After removal of 3 bases from V and 4 bases from J, the junction contained 11 bases not matched to a gene. The CDR3 spells CAWSAGTGESGYGYTF. CDR3 sequence (DNA): TGTGCCTGGAGCGCGGGGACAGGGGAATCCGGCTATGGCTACACCTTC.

CDR3 amino acids: CACSRGYEQYF. The CDR3 DNA reads as TGTGCCTGTTCCAGGGGCTACGAGCAGTACTTC. The V gene is TRBV30, the J gene TRBJ2-7; tentatively, D is TRBD1 (6 bases). The CDR3 extends over 11 amino acids. The V end was cut by 6 bases, the J end by 3 bases, with 9 bases between. Germline CDR1 and CDR2: GTSNPN and SVGIG (reference sequence). Full variable domain (missing parts from reference TRBV30 and TRBJ2-7): SQTIHQWPATLVQPVGSPLSLECTVEGTSNPNLYWYRQAAGRGLQLLFYSVGIGQISSEVPQNLSASRPQDRQFILSSKKLLLSDSGFYLCACSRGYEQYFGPGTRLTVT.

J is TRBJ2-2 and V is TRBV3-1 (or the pseudogene TRBV3-2); TRBD1 is a possible D gene (5 bases). Germline V lookup: CDR1 LGHDT, CDR2 YNNKEL (reference sequence). Trimming pared 0 bases from V and 3 bases from J, leaving 11 bases between. The CDR3 loop spans 16 amino acids. This CDR3 reads CASSQDLGRDTGELFF. The CDR3 DNA follows: TGTGCCAGCAGCCAAGATCTAGGCAGGGACACCGGGGAGCTGTTTTTT.

This clone was picked up a small number of times. The chain combines TRBV7-9 with TRBJ1-2; a weak D match, TRBD1 (6 bases). From germline, CDR1 is SEHNR and CDR2 FQNEAQ (reference sequence). The CDR3 spans 14 residues. The V and J ends lost 3 bases and 8 bases respectively, with 16 bases between them. The CDR3 reads CASSFQDSRLGYTF. The CDR3 region has the DNA TGTGCCAGCAGCTTCCAGGACAGTCGGTTGGGCTACACCTTC.

CDR3 sequence reads: CASSLGGDGNYEQYF. CDR3 bases: TGTGCCAGCAGCTTGGGGGGGGACGGAAACTACGAGCAGTACTTC. The genes are TRBV5-4 and TRBJ2-7; the D gene is possibly TRBD2 (6 bases). Germline loops: CDR1 SGHNT, CDR2 YYREEE (reference sequence). The V end lost 0 bases, the J end lost 3 bases, and 13 bases lay between the germline ends. CDR3 size: 15 residues. The complete variable domain, with remaining parts taken from reference TRBV5-4 and TRBJ2-7, reads ETGVTQSPTHLIKTRGQQVTLRCSSQSGHNTVSWYQQALGQGPQFIFQYYREEENGRGNFPPRFSGLQFPNYSSELNVNALELDDSALYLCASSLGGDGNYEQYFGPGTRLTVT.

Only one count was recorded for this clone. The chain uses TRBV30 and TRBJ1-2, with 12 bases lining up with TRBD1. Trimming cost V 2 bases and J 4 bases; bases outside gene matches: 2. The length of the CDR3 is 14 residues. Germline loops: CDR1 GTSNPN, CDR2 SVGIG (reference sequence). The CDR3 loop is CAWSKGQGAYGYTF. In DNA, the CDR3 is TGTGCCTGGAGTAAGGGACAGGGGGCCTATGGCTACACCTTC.

This chain connects TRBV15 to TRBJ1-5; 10 bases fit TRBD1. The CDR3 consists of 15 residues. CDR1 and CDR2 from the germline V gene are LNHNV and YYDKDF (reference sequence). V lost 5 bases and J lost 4; bases outside the gene matches: 5. The CDR3 loop reads CATSWDRGVNQPQHF. The CDR3 DNA is TGTGCCACCAGCTGGGACAGGGGAGTTAATCAGCCCCAGCATTTT.

The V call is TRBV18, the J call TRBJ2-6, with a weak D call TRBD2 (5 bases). V was trimmed by 1 base and J by 2 bases, leaving 12 bases between them. The CDR3 extends over 17 amino acids. The germline V gene encodes CDR1 KGHSH and CDR2 LQKENI. The DNA for the CDR3 is TGTGCCAGCTCACCACTAAAGGGAGCGACTGGGGCCAACGTCCTGACTTTC. This codes for CASSPLKGATGANVLTF.

In its sample, this clone was seen a few times. The J gene is TRBJ2-7, the V gene TRBV28; 11 nucleotides line up with TRBD2. The CDR3 runs 15 residues. The trim removed 2 bases at V and 1 base at J, leaving 1 base unmatched. Germline V gene lookup returns CDR1 MDHEN and CDR2 SYDVKM. The CDR3 reads CASSLGTSGSYEQYF. As DNA, the CDR3 is TGTGCCAGCAGTTTAGGGACTAGCGGTTCCTACGAGCAGTACTTC. The complete variable domain, with remaining parts taken from reference TRBV28 and TRBJ2-7, reads DVKVTQSSRYLVKRTGEKVFLECVQDMDHENMFWYRQDPGLGLRLIYFSYDVKMKEKGDIPEGYSVSREKKERFSLILESASTNQTSMYLCASSLGTSGSYEQYFGPGTRLTVT.